The T cell receptor (beta chain) described here comes from a study of a mutant IDH1 vaccine in newly diagnosed glioma. The overall study: Of treated patients, about 60% were men and about 38% women, averaging around 42 years. Those enrolled had earlier been treated with radiotherapy, temozolomide, or both, mostly both. General study points: Seemingly, top peripheral T cell clonotype changes bore no relation to pseudoprogression.

Concerning this clone itself: The target antigen is unknown.

Measured with immunoSEQ multiplex PCR; TCRdb has only the in-frame clones, and not every one. The repertoire has tens of thousands of clones, over 70% of them found once; the top ten carry about 5.6%. V lost 4 bases and J lost 6, with 12 bases in between. There are 14 residues in the CDR3. Germline V lookup: CDR1 PRHDT, CDR2 FYEKMQ (reference sequence). Documented time point: baseline, week 1 (first vaccination visit). The treatment: pre-vaccination baseline after standard-of-care therapy. New WHO grade 3 or 4 astrocytomas that were IDH1-mutant and ATRX-lost had been found in donors. The sequence was obtained from a man between 35 and 55 years old with glioma. Some clones in this sample may be carry-over from other donors' samples. The gene calls are TRBV13 and TRBJ2-2, with D unclear. Sequences were derived from PBMCs, sampled from a glioma patient treated with radiotherapy, temozolomide or both. CDR3 in amino acids: CASSSLSLAGELFF. DNA of the CDR3: TGTGCCAGCAGCTCCCTTTCACTTGCCGGGGAGCTGTTTTTT. The whole variable domain, filled in from reference TRBV13 and TRBJ2-2, reads AAGVIQSPRHLIKEKRETATLKCYPIPRHDTVYWYQQGPGQDPQFLISFYEKMQSDKGSIPDRFSAQQFSDYHSELNMSSLELGDSALYFCASSSLSLAGELFFGEGSRLTVL.